This TCR beta chain was observed in a study of T-cell memory formation after mild COVID-19. Across the whole study: Across donors, TCR clusters were largely donor specific. Overall study results and limits: There were some responding clones in pre-infection memory, which suggested that cross-reactive memory had joined.

MiXCR was run by TCRdb on the 5' RACE reads, yielding one entry per CDR3 protein. In the table there are around 200,000 distinct CDR3 sequences, 16% of which are singletons. Turning to this clonotype: Its antigen is unknown.

Trimming shortened V by 3 bases and J by 4 bases, and 15 bases separated the two germline ends. The CDR3 contains 16 residues. CDR1 is MGHRA and CDR2 is YSYEKL in the germline V gene. The receptor was isolated from an adult woman who had mild COVID-19 (a few samples of this study predate the infection). Cell type and time point are not known. The chain employs TRBV4-1 and TRBJ1-4; D is perhaps TRBD1 (5 bases). The sequenced sample consisted of PBMCs or a T cell subset sorted from them (not recorded which). CDR3 protein: CASSQLTGHRNEKLFF. The CDR3 DNA reads as TGCGCCAGCAGCCAGTTAACAGGACACCGTAATGAAAAACTGTTTTTT.